The TCR beta chain described here comes from a study of cytomegalovirus exposure and HLA in healthy donors. Regarding this clone: Its antigen remains unknown. Germline is not matched at one junction end, which may reflect a read error.

TCRdb's copy holds only in-frame clones and misses some; the assay was immunoSEQ multiplex PCR. Found here are about 170,000 clones, just under 90% of them singletons; the top ten hold over 9%. Study conclusions and caveats: According to a subsequent analysis, TCR clusters from the first cohort were inclined to appear together in the roughly 120 validation repertoires. While the bulk of TCR sequences proved rare, some public TCRs turned up in many donors. The investigators catalogued 160 or so TCR beta chains as cytomegalovirus-associated.

Donors were drawn from the approximately 130-subject validation cohort, separate from the approximately 640-subject first cohort. This clonotype was sampled from a woman aged 18 to 35 in good health and CMV-seropositive. Sample: PBMCs.

The CDR3 here is CASSYTGSQETQYF. The DNA for the CDR3 is TGTGCTAGCAGCTACACAGGAAGCCAAGAGACCCAGTACTTC. V gene TRBV7-7 combines with J gene TRBJ2-5; tentative D call: TRBD1 (5 bases). The V gene's germline CDR1 is SSHAT and CDR2 FNYEAQ (reference sequence). The CDR3 has 14 amino acids. Using reference TRBV7-7 and TRBJ2-5 for the parts outside the CDR3, the full variable domain is GAGVSQSPRYKVTKRGQDVTLRCDPISSHATLYWYQQALGQGPEFLTYFNYEAQPDKSGLPSDRFSAERPEGSISTLTIQRTEQRDSAMYRCASSYTGSQETQYFGPGTRLLVL.